The next 8 T cell receptor beta chains were all read from a single sample in a study of cytomegalovirus exposure and HLA in healthy donors. Produced via immunoSEQ multiplex PCR; TCRdb's table is partial and in-frame only. The data contain about 160,000 clones, about nine tenths of them singletons. The specimen sequenced was PBMCs. These receptors were taken from a woman under 30 in good health and CMV-seropositive.

The V gene is TRBV11-2, the J gene TRBJ2-7; 9 bases align to TRBD1. The V gene end was trimmed by 4 bases and the J gene end by 10 bases; junction bases not matched to a gene: 5. Germline lookup yields CDR1 SGHAT and CDR2 FQNNGV. The CDR3 contains 12 residues. CDR3 protein: CASSSRQGGQYF. CDR3 bases: TGTGCCAGCAGCTCCCGACAGGGGGGACAGTACTTC.

The chain joins TRBV9 to TRBJ2-1, with 11 bases matching TRBD2. V dropped 3 bases and J dropped 4; count of bases not matched to a gene: 6. Looked up from germline, CDR1 is SGDLS and CDR2 is YYNGEE. There are 16 residues in the CDR3. The CDR3 DNA is TGTGCCAGCAGCGCTACCACTAGCGGGAGTTACAATGAGCAGTTCTTC. It is translated as CASSATTSGSYNEQFF.

The rearrangement uses TRBV30 and TRBJ1-1, with D hard to call. The CDR3 consists of 14 residues. The V end was cut by 0 bases, the J end by 0 bases, with 8 bases between. In germline, CDR1 is GTSNPN, CDR2 SVGIG (reference sequence). CDR3 nucleotides: TGTGCCTGGAGTGTATGGGAGATGAACACTGAAGCTTTCTTT. Its translation: CAWSVWEMNTEAFF.

This chain joins TRBV9 and TRBJ1-1, with a tentative D call TRBD1 (5 bases). The germline V gene has CDR1 SGDLS and CDR2 YYNGEE. The germline V and J ends were trimmed by 4 bases and 1 base, with 11 bases remaining between them. The CDR3 totals 14 residues. The CDR3 region is CASSSGGGNTEAFF. The CDR3 coding sequence is TGTGCCAGCAGCTCCGGGGGGGGGAACACTGAAGCTTTCTTT.

The chain joins TRBV5-1 to TRBJ2-2, with 8 positions matching TRBD1. The CDR3 contains 15 residues. The germline V gene encodes CDR1 SGHRS and CDR2 YFSETQ. The junction had 5 bases not matched to a gene; V was cut back by 4 bases and J by 3 bases. The CDR3 nucleotides are TGCGCCAGCAGCCAACAGGGGGGAGACACCGGGGAGCTGTTTTTT. It encodes CASSQQGGDTGELFF. Full variable domain (rest looked up from reference TRBV5-1 and TRBJ2-2): KAGVTQTPRYLIKTRGQQVTLSCSPISGHRSVSWYQQTPGQGLQFLFEYFSETQRNKGNFPGRFSGRQFSNSRSEMNVSTLELGDSALYLCASSQQGGDTGELFFGEGSRLTVL.

Only a few counts were recorded for this clone. This chain links TRBV5-1 with TRBJ1-1; D possibly corresponds to TRBD1 (5 bases). This CDR3 contains 13 residues. CDR1 and CDR2 from the germline V gene are SGHRS and YFSETQ. Between the trimmed V and J ends, which lost 4 bases and 6 bases, there was a span of 13 bases. DNA of the CDR3: TGCGCCAGCAGCCCAGGGATTCGGTCTGAAGCTTTCTTT. It codes for CASSPGIRSEAFF.

The chain joins TRBV5-6 to TRBJ1-1; 7 bases align to TRBD1. Germline V gene data show CDR1 as SGHDT and CDR2 as YYEEEE. V shed 4 bases and J 5 bases; nucleotides not matched to a gene: 8. The CDR3 spans 14 residues. The CDR3 nucleotides read TGTGCCAGCAGCCCCCTAGACAGGGAGACTGAAGCTTTCTTT. Encoded protein: CASSPLDRETEAFF.

The rearrangement uses TRBV11-3 and TRBJ1-1, with D tentatively TRBD1 (5 bases). The V gene's germline CDR1 is SGHNT and CDR2 YENEEA. This CDR3 has 16 amino acids. V gave up 1 base and J gave up 0 bases, with 12 bases separating them. This CDR3 is CASSLVGHNMNTEAFF. The CDR3 nucleotides read TGTGCCAGCAGCTTAGTCGGACACAACATGAACACTGAAGCTTTCTTT. Based on the CDR3 plus reference TRBV11-3 and TRBJ1-1, the full variable domain is EAGVVQSPRYKIIEKKQPVAFWCNPISGHNTLYWYLQNLGQGPELLIRYENEEAVDDSQLPKDRFSAERLKGVDSTLKIQPAELGDSAVYLCASSLVGHNMNTEAFFGQGTRLTVV.